This T cell receptor (beta chain) was obtained from a study of naive and memory T cell subsets. Overall study findings and caveats: Gini index rose across naive, CM, EM and EMRA in CD4 and CD8. Possibly reflecting memory cells re-expressing CD45RA, a few larger clonotypes occurred in naive repertoires, especially CD8.

Trimming pared 8 bases from V and 5 bases from J, leaving 13 bases between. CDR1 is SEHNR, CDR2 FQNEAQ, per germline (reference sequence). CDR3 length: 12 residues. Both TRBC1 and TRBC2 were covered by a beta constant-region primer of two equimolar oligonucleotides. Ligated cDNA was amplified by four rounds of PCR with nested alpha and beta constant-region primers and SP2. TCRdb redid the calling of the UMI-ligation and nested PCR reads with MiXCR, one entry per CDR3 protein. The repertoire has approximately 140,000 distinct CDR3 sequences, about 20% of them found once; the top ten carry 0.6% to 0.7%. CD8 T cells were positively selected from what remained after CD4 positive selection. Comment on this clonotype: The antigen is unknown.

The chain joins TRBV7-9 to TRBJ2-7, with D perhaps given as TRBD1 or TRBD2 (6 bases each). The sample consisted of naive CD8+ T cells from blood. The source of this sequence is a human donor in good health. The DNA for the CDR3 is TGTGCCAGCGGAGGGACAACCGACGAGCAGTACTTC. It translates to CASGGTTDEQYF.